One T cell receptor beta chain is described in this entry. These data originate in a study of blood T cell repertoires in COVID-19. Sequencing was performed with immunoSEQ multiplex PCR; in TCRdb, only in-frame clones are kept and a portion is missing. Here the sample spans 150,000 to 200,000 clones, over 80% being singletons. Trimming shortened V by 0 bases and J by 2 bases, and 5 bases separated the two germline ends. Germline CDR1 MNHEY, CDR2 SVGAGI. CDR3 size: 15 residues. This sequence was found in an older woman who had recovered from COVID-19. The V and J genes are TRBV6-5 and TRBJ2-6; no definite D call. Sequenced material: PBMCs or T cells enriched from blood (not recorded which). This CDR3 is CASSYSIAGANVLTF. DNA of the CDR3: TGTGCCAGCAGTTACTCAATCGCTGGGGCCAACGTCCTGACTTTC.